This entry lists 9 T cell receptor beta chains sequenced from one sample in a study of control samples from healthy donors and cancer patients. The data were produced by immunoSEQ multiplex PCR, yet TCRdb's version contains in-frame clones alone and is incomplete. The table lists some 65,000 clones, roughly 84% of them singletons. The source material was PBMCs. These receptor sequences come from a woman aged 50 to 60 with lung cancer.

V is TRBV28 and J is TRBJ2-7; no clear D gene. Germline V gene data show CDR1 as MDHEN and CDR2 as SYDVKM. CDR3 size: 13 residues. The V end lost 2 bases, the J end lost 5 bases, and 10 bases lay between the germline ends. For the CDR3, the DNA is TGTGCCAGCAGTTTACTGTTAGGGAACGAGCAGTACTTC. Translation gives CASSLLLGNEQYF.

This sequence joins TRBV3-1 (or the pseudogene TRBV3-2) and TRBJ2-3; D is unresolved. CDR1 is LGHDT, CDR2 YNNKEL, per germline (reference sequence). This CDR3 is 13 amino acids long. Trimming took 0 bases from V and 8 from J, leaving 9 bases between them. Written as DNA, the CDR3 is TGTGCCAGCAGCCAAGATCTGGAGCTTACGCAGTATTTT. This sequence encodes CASSQDLELTQYF.

The V and J genes are TRBV5-6 and TRBJ1-1; D is possibly TRBD1 (5 bases). Germline CDR1 reads SGHDT; CDR2 reads YYEEEE. Trimming took 3 bases from V and 1 from J, leaving 10 bases between them. This CDR3 comprises 14 residues. The CDR3 nucleotides read TGTGCCAGCAGCTGGGACTGGACGAACACTGAAGCTTTCTTT. This gives the protein CASSWDWTNTEAFF.

V and J are TRBV4-2 and TRBJ2-3, with D perhaps TRBD1 or TRBD2 (5 bases each). This CDR3 is built from 15 residues. The germline gives CDR1 LGHNA, CDR2 YNFKEQ. V lost 1 base and J 0 bases, leaving 8 bases between the germline ends. The CDR3 DNA is TGTGCCAGCAGCCAAGTTTGGGACAGCACAGATACGCAGTATTTT. Protein: CASSQVWDSTDTQYF.

This chain links TRBV6-1 with TRBJ1-1; D possibly corresponds to TRBD1 (5 bases). Trimming left V 3 bases short and J 1 base short, with 12 bases between. This CDR3 region has 15 residues. Per the germline V gene, CDR1 is MNHNS and CDR2 is SASEGT. The CDR3 sequence: CASSDRWGSNTEAFF. The CDR3 DNA is TGTGCCAGCAGTGACCGGTGGGGGTCGAACACTGAAGCTTTCTTT.

V is TRBV19 and J is TRBJ2-1; 9 nucleotides agree with TRBD1. This CDR3 is built from 14 residues. Unmatched junction bases numbered 8, after V lost 9 bases and J lost 5 bases. Germline V gives CDR1 LNHDA, CDR2 SQIVND (reference sequence). The DNA of the CDR3 is TGTGCCAGCCGAGACAGGGGGATACACAATGAGCAGTTCTTC. Its protein product is CASRDRGIHNEQFF. The full variable domain, with the rest looked up from reference TRBV19 and TRBJ2-1, is DGGITQSPKYLFRKEGQNVTLSCEQNLNHDAMYWYRQDPGQGLRLIYYSQIVNDFQKGDIAEGYSVSREKKESFPLTVTSAQKNPTAFYLCASRDRGIHNEQFFGPGTRLTVL.

In this sample, this clone turned up a few times. The V gene is TRBV2, the J gene TRBJ2-3, with 7 bases identical to TRBD1. CDR3 length: 17 residues. Germline CDR1 is SNHLY and CDR2 is FYNNEI. Trimming at V came to 6 bases and at J to 5 bases, leaving 17 bases not matched to a gene. CDR3 nucleotide sequence: TGTGCCAGCAGCCATGACAGGGAAAGACTCCTCGTAGATACGCAGTATTTT. Amino acids: CASSHDRERLLVDTQYF.

The chain is built from TRBV28 and TRBJ1-1, with 8 nucleotides matching TRBD1. The CDR3 runs 15 residues. V gave up 5 bases and J gave up 0 bases; unmatched junction bases: 5. In germline, CDR1 is MDHEN, CDR2 SYDVKM. The CDR3 DNA reads as TGTGCCAGCAGTCCAGCGGGACAGGTGAACACTGAAGCTTTCTTT. Its translation: CASSPAGQVNTEAFF.

The J gene is TRBJ2-7, the V gene TRBV9; D may be TRBD2 (5 bases). V was shortened by 4 bases and J by 6 bases, with 14 bases between the two germline ends. From germline, CDR1 is SGDLS and CDR2 YYNGEE. The CDR3 spans 13 residues. The CDR3, as DNA: TGTGCCAGCAGCAAGCGGACCGGCAGCGAGCAGTACTTC. Translating it yields CASSKRTGSEQYF.